This TCR beta chain was profiled in a study of T cell responses to AZD1222 COVID-19 vaccine. Study-level points and caveats: White British people made up most donors, females outnumbered males, and clonal diversity was possibly underestimated. Mapped onto spike, vaccine-associated CD4 TCRs spanned it and were dominant at 160-218 and 743-854. Repertoires were obtained solely post-peak T cell response. Nearly half of spike-specific TCRs reportedly target variant regions that are unmutated in the B.1.351 and B.1.1.7 variants.

Some clones are missing from TCRdb's copy, which holds only in-frame ones; the method was immunoSEQ multiplex PCR. Of 140,000 to 150,000 clones listed, 85% to 95% were seen once; the top ten hold roughly 2.8%. Germline trimming cut 7 bases from V and 6 bases from J; bases unmatched to any gene: 11. The CDR3 totals 15 residues. Germline CDR1 reads KGHDR; CDR2 reads SFDVKD. To note about this clone: What it binds is not known.

This sequence joins TRBV24-1 and TRBJ2-1, with TRBD1 matching 7 bases. The source is an adult in good health. Specimen: peripheral blood, collected on day 0 of MenACWY control vaccination. CDR3 loop: CATSTGVSSRNEQFF. CDR3 nucleotides: TGTGCCACCAGCACAGGGGTCTCTAGCCGCAATGAGCAGTTCTTC.